This T cell receptor beta chain was sequenced in a study of blood T cell repertoires in COVID-19. This clone has a single count. In the original processing: Reference gene primer amplification gave estimated nucleated cell counts. Assay used: immunoSEQ multiplex PCR; TCRdb lists only in-frame clones, some missing. The D gene and trimming were derived from the DNA, and the V and J assignments and clone size from that table. The sample has about 330,000 clones; about 87% are singletons. V shed 7 bases, J shed 1 base, and the junction held 4 bases outside the gene matches. CDR1 and CDR2 (germline): SNHLY, FYNNEI. This CDR3 is built from 14 residues.

The chain employs TRBV2 and TRBJ2-7, with 10 bases that match TRBD1. The clonotype was recovered from a young man with COVID-19, enrolled during active disease. The sample comprised peripheral blood. This chain's CDR3 is CASNDRGPSYEQYF. The DNA for the CDR3 is TGTGCCAGCAATGACAGGGGGCCGTCCTACGAGCAGTACTTC. Based on the CDR3 plus reference TRBV2 and TRBJ2-7, the full variable domain is EPEVTQTPSHQVTQMGQEVILRCVPISNHLYFYWYRQILGQKVEFLVSFYNNEISEKSEIFDDQFSVERPDGSNFTLKIRSTKLEDSAMYFCASNDRGPSYEQYFGPGTRLTVT.